This entry lists 11 T cell receptor beta chains sequenced from one sample in a study of CD8+ T cells in alopecia areata. Treatment here: oral pan-JAK inhibitor, 5-10 mg twice daily. RNA extraction was followed by reverse transcription into cDNA, which acted as the sequencing template. Clones were read by immunoSEQ multiplex PCR, and TCRdb kept only the in-frame ones, dropping some. The sample includes 200,000 or so clones, roughly two fifths seen only once; the top ten take about 2.6%. The specimen comprised CD4+ T cells sorted from blood, sampled at roughly week 36, from a patient treated with tofacitinib. The origin of the receptors is a human donor with alopecia areata.

This chain links TRBV7-9 with TRBJ2-3, with TRBD2 as a possible D gene (5 bases). V was shortened by 5 bases and J by 3 bases, with 9 bases between the two germline ends. The CDR3 sequence is 13 residues long. Germline-derived CDR1 and CDR2 are SEHNR and FQNEAQ (reference sequence). CDR3 in DNA: TGTGCCAGCAGCCCAACGGGAACAGATACGCAGTATTTT. Translated, it gives CASSPTGTDTQYF.

The V gene is TRBV30, the J gene TRBJ2-7; no reliable D call. Germline-derived CDR1 and CDR2 are GTSNPN and SVGIG (reference sequence). The CDR3 is 12 amino acids. V was trimmed by 1 base and J by 1 base, leaving 5 bases between them. Here the CDR3 DNA reads TGTGCCTGGAGTGACCTTTCCTACGAGCAGTACTTC. As protein: CAWSDLSYEQYF.

Here the CDR3 DNA reads TGCAGCGTTGTAGGGTGGGCTAGCGGGAGCTACAATGAGCAGTTCTTC. Translation gives CSVVGWASGSYNEQFF. The chain couples TRBV29-1 to TRBJ2-1, with TRBD2 matching over 10 bases. V trimming: 4 bases; J trimming: 3 bases; junction bases outside the gene matches: 9. There are 16 residues in the CDR3. Germline V CDR1 and CDR2: SQVTM, ANQGSEA.

This clone was recorded a few times. V gene TRBV6-1 combines with J gene TRBJ2-3; tentatively, D is TRBD1 (6 bases). Trimming shortened V by 3 bases and J by 4 bases, and 11 bases separated the two germline ends. This CDR3 has 14 residues. The germline gives CDR1 MNHNS, CDR2 SASEGT. CDR3 coding DNA: TGTGCCAGCAGTGACCAGGGGCGAGCAGATACGCAGTATTTT. Protein: CASSDQGRADTQYF.

The rearrangement links TRBV7-2 to TRBJ2-7; 12 nucleotides agree with TRBD2. Germline V gene sequence: CDR1 SGHTA, CDR2 FQGNSA. V lost 1 base, J lost 2 bases, and 6 bases stayed unmatched. CDR3 length equals 17 residues. The DNA for the CDR3 is TGTGCCAGCAGCTTAGGGCTAGCGGGAGGGAGAGCCTACGAGCAGTACTTC. The encoded protein is CASSLGLAGGRAYEQYF.

This clone was found a few times. The rearrangement joins TRBV29-1 to TRBJ1-2; no reliable D call. The germline V gene has CDR1 SQVTM and CDR2 ANQGSEA. The CDR3 length is 13 residues. Trimming pared 8 bases from V and 6 bases from J, leaving 19 bases between. CDR3 loop: CSLRTVALHGYTF. CDR3 coding DNA: TGCAGCCTACGGACGGTCGCCCTACATGGCTACACCTTC.

In this sample, this clone turned up a few times. The chain is built from TRBV25-1 and TRBJ2-2; the D gene is possibly TRBD1 (5 bases). The ends were cut back, 3 bases at V and 1 base at J, with 12 bases in the middle. Germline V lookup: CDR1 MGHDK, CDR2 SYGVNS. This CDR3 spans 16 amino acids. CDR3 amino acids: CASSDFGQGNTGELFF. The CDR3 DNA follows: TGTGCCAGCAGTGATTTTGGTCAGGGGAACACCGGGGAGCTGTTTTTT.

V is TRBV15 and J is TRBJ1-1; TRBD1 matches at 9 bases. Trimming cost V 3 bases and J 7 bases; bases outside gene matches: 9. CDR3 size: 15 residues. Germline lookup yields CDR1 LNHNV and CDR2 YYDKDF (reference sequence). The CDR3 bases are TGTGCCACCAGCAGGTTAACACAGGGGGCGAGTGAAGCTTTCTTT. This codes for CATSRLTQGASEAFF.

V usage is TRBV4-2 and J usage is TRBJ2-7; 7 positions match TRBD2. Germline CDR1 reads LGHNA; CDR2 reads YNFKEQ. The trim removed 4 bases at V and 5 bases at J, leaving 11 bases unmatched. The CDR3 has 15 amino acids. The CDR3 loop is CASSRRAGVMDEQYF. The CDR3 region has the DNA TGTGCCAGCAGCCGCCGGGCGGGAGTAATGGACGAGCAGTACTTC.

This rearrangement joins TRBV27 to TRBJ2-7; D may be TRBD1 (6 bases). The CDR3 is 15 amino acids. Germline CDR1 MNHEY, CDR2 SMNVEV (reference sequence). Trimming cost V 6 bases and J 2 bases, with 17 bases left between them. CDR3 sequence (DNA): TGTGCCAGCAGCAACGACCCGAACAGGGCCTACGAGCAGTACTTC. It translates to CASSNDPNRAYEQYF.

This sequence joins TRBV4-3 and TRBJ1-2, with D possibly TRBD1 on 5 matching bases. Trimming took off 4 bases at V and 5 bases at J, with 17 bases between the two ends. The CDR3 is made up of 15 amino acids. Per germline, CDR1 LGHNA and CDR2 YSLEER. This CDR3 reads CASSPSFSGGYGYTF. CDR3 DNA sequence: TGCGCCAGCAGCCCCTCATTTTCCGGGGGGTATGGCTACACCTTC.